A selection of T cell receptor beta chains follows, all from one sample in a study of OX40 agonist ivuxolimab in advanced cancers. The protocol was immunoSEQ multiplex PCR, while the TCRdb copy is restricted to in-frame clones and leaves out a portion. The sample holds 63,000 or so clones, 85% to 90% seen once. The sample in question was CD4+ or CD8+ T cells sorted from blood, obtained in a trial of the OX40 agonist ivuxolimab. These receptors were obtained from an adult with an advanced solid tumor such as melanoma, head and neck, liver or kidney cancer. Both conserved end residues are part of each CDR3. D genes are given only for firm matches. Expanded clones are given a class, and other clones once, few, many or no size at all.

D gene: -; J gene: TRBJ2-3; clone size: -; CDR3 length: 15; V gene: TRBV7-9; CDR3 DNA: TGTGCCAGCAGCCAGCGCGCGGGGCCCACAGATACGCAGTATTTT; CDR3 protein: CASSQRAGPTDTQYF
D gene: TRBD1; J gene: TRBJ2-5; clone size: once; CDR3 length: 14; V gene: TRBV4-1; CDR3 DNA: TGCGCCAGCAGCCAAGCAGGGGGCAAAGAGACCCAGTACTTC; CDR3 protein: CASSQAGGKETQYF
D gene: TRBD1; J gene: TRBJ2-5; clone size: -; CDR3 length: 14; V gene: TRBV30; CDR3 DNA: TGTGCCTGGAGTTACCCAACAGGGGAAGAGACCCAGTACTTC; CDR3 protein: CAWSYPTGEETQYF
D gene: -; J gene: TRBJ2-2; clone size: -; CDR3 length: 16; V gene: TRBV5-1; CDR3 DNA: TGCGCCAGCAGCTTGGAGTCTGGGTCCGTCGCCGGGGAGCTGTTTTTT; CDR3 protein: CASSLESGSVAGELFF
D gene: TRBD1; J gene: TRBJ2-5; clone size: -; CDR3 length: 15; V gene: TRBV9; CDR3 DNA: TGTGCCAGCAGCCCGCGGACAGGGAGACAAGAGACCCAGTACTTC; CDR3 protein: CASSPRTGRQETQYF
D gene: -; J gene: TRBJ2-2; clone size: -; CDR3 length: 15; V gene: TRBV18; CDR3 DNA: TGTGCCAGCTCCCCTACGGCAGGGAAAACCGGGGAGCTGTTTTTT; CDR3 protein: CASSPTAGKTGELFF
D gene: -; J gene: TRBJ1-4; clone size: -; CDR3 length: 13; V gene: TRBV11-1; CDR3 DNA: TGTGCCAGCAGCTGGGATTTTGACGAAAAACTGTTTTTT; CDR3 protein: CASSWDFDEKLFF
D gene: -; J gene: TRBJ2-3; clone size: -; CDR3 length: 13; V gene: TRBV6-1; CDR3 DNA: TGTGCCTGTTCGGGACCCTCCACAGATACGCAGTATTTT; CDR3 protein: CACSGPSTDTQYF
D gene: -; J gene: TRBJ1-2; clone size: -; CDR3 length: 14; V gene: TRBV7-6; CDR3 DNA: TGTGCCAGCACCATGTCCGAGTTAAACTATGGCTACACCTTC; CDR3 protein: CASTMSELNYGYTF
D gene: TRBD2; J gene: TRBJ2-1; clone size: -; CDR3 length: 15; V gene: TRBV29-1; CDR3 DNA: TGCAGCATTGATACGACTAGCGGCCCGAACAATGAGCAGTTCTTC; CDR3 protein: CSIDTTSGPNNEQFF
D gene: TRBD1; J gene: TRBJ2-3; clone size: -; CDR3 length: 15; V gene: TRBV7-9; CDR3 DNA: TGTGCCAGCAGCTTAGGGACAGGGCACACAGATACGCAGTATTTT; CDR3 protein: CASSLGTGHTDTQYF
D gene: TRBD1; J gene: TRBJ2-7; clone size: -; CDR3 length: 15; V gene: TRBV5-5; CDR3 DNA: TGTGCCAGCAGCTTGGGGACAGGGAGTCGCTACGAGCAGTACTTC; CDR3 protein: CASSLGTGSRYEQYF
D gene: TRBD1; J gene: TRBJ2-1; clone size: -; CDR3 length: 14; V gene: TRBV5-5; CDR3 DNA: TGTGCCAGCAGCCTATTCAGGGGGCGCGGTGAGCAGTTCTTC; CDR3 protein: CASSLFRGRGEQFF
D gene: -; J gene: TRBJ2-7; clone size: -; CDR3 length: 13; V gene: TRBV7-6; CDR3 DNA: TGTGCCAGCAGCCGTAAAAGCTCCTACGAGCAGTACTTC; CDR3 protein: CASSRKSSYEQYF
D gene: -; J gene: TRBJ2-7; clone size: -; CDR3 length: 14; V gene: TRBV5-1; CDR3 DNA: TGCGCCAGCAGCCCCGGGGGGCCGAGTCTCGAGCAGTACTTC; CDR3 protein: CASSPGGPSLEQYF
D gene: -; J gene: TRBJ2-7; clone size: -; CDR3 length: 10; V gene: TRBV29-1; CDR3 DNA: TGCAGCGTATTAACTGGAGAGCAGTACTTC; CDR3 protein: CSVLTGEQYF
D gene: TRBD2; J gene: TRBJ2-3; clone size: -; CDR3 length: 15; V gene: TRBV18; CDR3 DNA: TGTGCCAGCTCACCATACAGCGGGGGCACAGATACGCAGTATTTT; CDR3 protein: CASSPYSGGTDTQYF
D gene: -; J gene: TRBJ2-3; clone size: -; CDR3 length: 17; V gene: TRBV7-9; CDR3 DNA: TGTGCCAGCAGCTTAGCGGTGGGTACACTCAGCACAGATACGCAGTATTTT; CDR3 protein: CASSLAVGTLSTDTQYF
D gene: TRBD2; J gene: TRBJ2-5; clone size: -; CDR3 length: 15; V gene: TRBV6-5; CDR3 DNA: TGTGCCAGCAGTTACTCTGCGGGAGGGGGTGAGACCCAGTACTTC; CDR3 protein: CASSYSAGGGETQYF
D gene: TRBD1; J gene: TRBJ1-1; clone size: -; CDR3 length: 15; V gene: TRBV5-3; CDR3 DNA: TGTGCCAGAAACATTCGGGACAGGGGGCCCACTGAAGCTTTCTTT; CDR3 protein: CARNIRDRGPTEAFF
D gene: -; J gene: TRBJ2-7; clone size: -; CDR3 length: 14; V gene: TRBV6-5; CDR3 DNA: TGTGCCAGCAGTTGGACAAGGAGCTCCTACGAGCAGTACTTC; CDR3 protein: CASSWTRSSYEQYF
D gene: -; J gene: TRBJ2-3; clone size: -; CDR3 length: 15; V gene: TRBV28; CDR3 DNA: TGTGCCAGCAGTCCGGCGAGCCAAAGCACAGATACGCAGTATTTT; CDR3 protein: CASSPASQSTDTQYF
D gene: -; J gene: TRBJ2-2; clone size: -; CDR3 length: 15; V gene: TRBV7-3; CDR3 DNA: TGTGCCAGCAGCCCTAGGGTGACGAACACCGGGGAGCTGTTTTTT; CDR3 protein: CASSPRVTNTGELFF
D gene: -; J gene: TRBJ1-5; clone size: -; CDR3 length: 14; V gene: TRBV10-3; CDR3 DNA: TGTGCCACTACCCCCCGGGACTCGAAACAGCCCCAGCATTTT; CDR3 protein: CATTPRDSKQPQHF
D gene: -; J gene: TRBJ1-2; clone size: few; CDR3 length: 14; V gene: TRBV11-3; CDR3 DNA: TGTGCCAGCAGCCAAGGGCCCGGGGGCGATGGCTACACCTTC; CDR3 protein: CASSQGPGGDGYTF
D gene: TRBD2; J gene: TRBJ2-1; clone size: -; CDR3 length: 12; V gene: TRBV28; CDR3 DNA: TGTGCCAGCAGCGCCCCTAGCGGGAGCCAGTTCTTC; CDR3 protein: CASSAPSGSQFF
D gene: -; J gene: TRBJ2-7; clone size: -; CDR3 length: 13; V gene: TRBV19; CDR3 DNA: TGTGCCAGTAGTATGCTGAGGAGCGGCGAGCAGTACTTC; CDR3 protein: CASSMLRSGEQYF
D gene: -; J gene: TRBJ2-7; clone size: -; CDR3 length: 15; V gene: TRBV2; CDR3 DNA: TGTGCCAGCAGTACAGACCTAACATCGTCCTACGAGCAGTACTTC; CDR3 protein: CASSTDLTSSYEQYF
D gene: TRBD2; J gene: TRBJ2-1; clone size: -; CDR3 length: 16; V gene: TRBV4-2; CDR3 DNA: TGTGCCAGCAGCCCTCCTTCTAGCGGGGTGTACAATGAGCAGTTCTTC; CDR3 protein: CASSPPSSGVYNEQFF
D gene: TRBD1; J gene: TRBJ1-1; clone size: -; CDR3 length: 14; V gene: TRBV7-3; CDR3 DNA: TGTGCCAGCAGCCAGGGGGACGGCGAGACTGAAGCTTTCTTT; CDR3 protein: CASSQGDGETEAFF
D gene: TRBD1; J gene: TRBJ1-2; clone size: -; CDR3 length: 15; V gene: TRBV6-5; CDR3 DNA: TGTGCCAGCAGCAGCGGACAGGGAGGTCACTATGGCTACACCTTC; CDR3 protein: CASSSGQGGHYGYTF
D gene: -; J gene: TRBJ1-1; clone size: few; CDR3 length: 11; V gene: TRBV20-1; CDR3 DNA: TGCAGTGCTAGAGGAGCATCCCAAGCTTTCTTT; CDR3 protein: CSARGASQAFF
D gene: -; J gene: TRBJ2-5; clone size: -; CDR3 length: 14; V gene: TRBV7-9; CDR3 DNA: TGTGCCAGCAGCTTACATAACAGACAAGAGACCCAGTACTTC; CDR3 protein: CASSLHNRQETQYF
D gene: TRBD1; J gene: TRBJ2-4; clone size: -; CDR3 length: 12; V gene: TRBV7-9; CDR3 DNA: TGTGCCAGCAGCTCGGACAGGGCGGTACAGTACTTC; CDR3 protein: CASSSDRAVQYF
D gene: TRBD2; J gene: TRBJ2-1; clone size: -; CDR3 length: 15; V gene: TRBV2; CDR3 DNA: TGTGCCAGCAGGAGAAACTCTGCGGGGGACAATGAGCAGTTCTTC; CDR3 protein: CASRRNSAGDNEQFF
D gene: -; J gene: TRBJ2-5; clone size: -; CDR3 length: 15; V gene: TRBV10-3; CDR3 DNA: TGTGCCATCAGGCTCCGGGACTCCCCCCGGGAGACCCAGTACTTC; CDR3 protein: CAIRLRDSPRETQYF
D gene: -; J gene: TRBJ2-3; clone size: -; CDR3 length: 14; V gene: TRBV5-6; CDR3 DNA: TGTGCCAGCTTCCTCCAAGCCATCACAGATACGCAGTATTTT; CDR3 protein: CASFLQAITDTQYF
D gene: -; J gene: TRBJ1-6; clone size: -; CDR3 length: 16; V gene: TRBV4-1; CDR3 DNA: TGCGCCAGCAGCCAAGATAGGGGACTTCCAAGGTCACCCCTCCACTTT; CDR3 protein: CASSQDRGLPRSPLHF
D gene: -; J gene: TRBJ2-7; clone size: -; CDR3 length: 14; V gene: TRBV11-2; CDR3 DNA: TGTGCCAGCAGCTTAGCCACAGGAGCCTACGAGCAGTACTTC; CDR3 protein: CASSLATGAYEQYF
D gene: -; J gene: TRBJ2-5; clone size: -; CDR3 length: 14; V gene: TRBV6-1; CDR3 DNA: TGTGCCAGTACCCTGCACCTGGTCGGAGAGACCCAGTACTTC; CDR3 protein: CASTLHLVGETQYF
D gene: -; J gene: TRBJ1-4; clone size: -; CDR3 length: 12; V gene: TRBV28; CDR3 DNA: TGTGCCAGCAGTTTAAGGGGTGAAAAACTGTTTTTT; CDR3 protein: CASSLRGEKLFF
D gene: -; J gene: TRBJ2-1; clone size: -; CDR3 length: 20; V gene: TRBV7-2; CDR3 DNA: TGTGCCAGCAGCTTAGCAGGGCCAGGCGCGCGCATCGGGACCTACAATGAGCAGTTCTTC; CDR3 protein: CASSLAGPGARIGTYNEQFF
D gene: TRBD1; J gene: TRBJ2-5; clone size: -; CDR3 length: 16; V gene: TRBV18; CDR3 DNA: TGTGCCAGCTCACCGGCCGGGACAGGGGCATGGGAGACCCAGTACTTC; CDR3 protein: CASSPAGTGAWETQYF
D gene: -; J gene: TRBJ2-2; clone size: -; CDR3 length: 17; V gene: TRBV7-3; CDR3 DNA: TGTGCCAGCAGCTTAATACCGGGAGAACTAAACACCGGGGAGCTGTTTTTT; CDR3 protein: CASSLIPGELNTGELFF
D gene: -; J gene: TRBJ2-3; clone size: -; CDR3 length: 13; V gene: TRBV7-9; CDR3 DNA: TGTGCCAGCAGCATGGACAGCGGTGATACGCAGTATTTT; CDR3 protein: CASSMDSGDTQYF
D gene: -; J gene: TRBJ2-6; clone size: -; CDR3 length: 14; V gene: TRBV6-1; CDR3 DNA: TGTGCCAGCAGGAGGGCGCATGGGGCCAACGTCCTGACTTTC; CDR3 protein: CASRRAHGANVLTF
D gene: TRBD2; J gene: TRBJ2-3; clone size: -; CDR3 length: 16; V gene: TRBV11-3; CDR3 DNA: TGTGCCAGCAGCCTCGGACTAGCGGGAAAAACAGATACGCAGTATTTT; CDR3 protein: CASSLGLAGKTDTQYF
D gene: -; J gene: TRBJ2-3; clone size: -; CDR3 length: 15; V gene: TRBV5-1; CDR3 DNA: TGCGCCAGCAGCGTTTCTCCAAGCGGGACAGATACGCAGTATTTT; CDR3 protein: CASSVSPSGTDTQYF
D gene: -; J gene: TRBJ1-2; clone size: once; CDR3 length: 12; V gene: TRBV7-9; CDR3 DNA: TGTGCCAGCACCGACTGGACTTACGGCTACACCTTC; CDR3 protein: CASTDWTYGYTF
D gene: -; J gene: TRBJ1-4; clone size: -; CDR3 length: 17; V gene: TRBV27; CDR3 DNA: TGTGCCAGCAGTTTATTTGGATTGGCAGGGAGAAATGAAAAACTGTTTTTT; CDR3 protein: CASSLFGLAGRNEKLFF
D gene: -; J gene: TRBJ2-7; clone size: -; CDR3 length: 15; V gene: TRBV4-3; CDR3 DNA: TGCGCCAGCAGCCAAGATGACGGCTACTCCTACGAGCAGTACTTC; CDR3 protein: CASSQDDGYSYEQYF
D gene: -; J gene: TRBJ1-5; clone size: -; CDR3 length: 15; V gene: TRBV19; CDR3 DNA: TGTGCCAGTACAATAGCCGTATATAGCAATCAGCCCCAGCATTTT; CDR3 protein: CASTIAVYSNQPQHF
D gene: TRBD2; J gene: TRBJ2-2; clone size: -; CDR3 length: 17; V gene: TRBV5-1; CDR3 DNA: TGCGCCAGCAGCTTGGACCAGACTAGCGGGGGGACCGGGGAGCTGTTTTTT; CDR3 protein: CASSLDQTSGGTGELFF
D gene: TRBD2; J gene: TRBJ2-7; clone size: -; CDR3 length: 18; V gene: TRBV5-4; CDR3 DNA: TGTGCCAGCAGCTTTGGCCCCGGGACTAGCGGGAGAGGTTACGAGCAGTACTTC; CDR3 protein: CASSFGPGTSGRGYEQYF
D gene: -; J gene: TRBJ1-1; clone size: -; CDR3 length: 11; V gene: TRBV7-8; CDR3 DNA: TGTGCCAGCAGCTTGACGGAGGAAGCTTTCTTT; CDR3 protein: CASSLTEEAFF
D gene: -; J gene: TRBJ2-1; clone size: -; CDR3 length: 15; V gene: TRBV7-8; CDR3 DNA: TGTGCCAGCAGCGTCGGACTGCCTGACTACAATGAGCAGTTCTTC; CDR3 protein: CASSVGLPDYNEQFF
D gene: -; J gene: TRBJ2-3; clone size: -; CDR3 length: 14; V gene: TRBV15; CDR3 DNA: TGTGCCACCAGCAATCTTAGGGTAGCAGATACGCAGTATTTT; CDR3 protein: CATSNLRVADTQYF
D gene: TRBD1; J gene: TRBJ1-2; clone size: -; CDR3 length: 13; V gene: TRBV30; CDR3 DNA: TGTGCCTGGAGTGAGGGACAGGGGGCTGGCTACACCTTC; CDR3 protein: CAWSEGQGAGYTF